The entry that follows covers one T cell receptor beta chain sequence. RNA was extracted with the RNeasy kit, and a quantity of roughly 0.5 to 1 ug was reverse transcribed using random hexamers. TCRdb re-called the immunoSEQ multiplex PCR reads with MiXCR, one entry per CDR3 protein. The sample shows approximately 110,000 distinct CDR3 sequences, over 85% of them seen only once. The sample originates from a study of CD8 T cells in Susac syndrome. Losses at the gene ends were 4 bases for V and 6 bases for J; bases not matched to a gene: 8. This CDR3 comprises 15 residues. The germline V gene encodes CDR1 LNHDA and CDR2 SQIVND (reference sequence).

V usage is TRBV19 and J usage is TRBJ1-5, with 8 bases fitting TRBD1. The clonotype comes from a human donor with multiple sclerosis. Input material: CD8+ T cells from PBMCs. CDR3 coding DNA: TGTGCCAGTAGTAGCTCCAACAGGGGGAGTCAGCCCCAGCATTTT. It is translated as CASSSSNRGSQPQHF. The variable domain in full, completed from reference TRBV19 and TRBJ1-5, reads DGGITQSPKYLFRKEGQNVTLSCEQNLNHDAMYWYRQDPGQGLRLIYYSQIVNDFQKGDIAEGYSVSREKKESFPLTVTSAQKNPTAFYLCASSSSNRGSQPQHFGDGTRLSIL.